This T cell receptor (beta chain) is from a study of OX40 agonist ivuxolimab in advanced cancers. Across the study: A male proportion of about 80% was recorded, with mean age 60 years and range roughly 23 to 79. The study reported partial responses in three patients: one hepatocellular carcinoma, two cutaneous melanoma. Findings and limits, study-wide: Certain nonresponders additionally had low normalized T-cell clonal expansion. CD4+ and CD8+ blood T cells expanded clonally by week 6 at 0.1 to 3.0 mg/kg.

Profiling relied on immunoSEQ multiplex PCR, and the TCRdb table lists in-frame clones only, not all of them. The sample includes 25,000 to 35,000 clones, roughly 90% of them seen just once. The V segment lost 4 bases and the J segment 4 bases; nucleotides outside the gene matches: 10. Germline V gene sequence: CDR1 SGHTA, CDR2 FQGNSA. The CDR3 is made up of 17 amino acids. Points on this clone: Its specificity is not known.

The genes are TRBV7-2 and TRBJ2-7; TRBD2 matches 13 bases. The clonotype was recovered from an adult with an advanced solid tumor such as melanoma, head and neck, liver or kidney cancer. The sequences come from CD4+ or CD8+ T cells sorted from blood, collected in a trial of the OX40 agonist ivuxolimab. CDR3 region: CASSSHGLAGEGYEQYF. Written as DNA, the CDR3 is TGTGCCAGCAGCTCCCACGGACTAGCGGGGGAAGGTTACGAGCAGTACTTC.